The rows below give T cell receptor beta chains drawn from one sample of a study of CD8 T cells in Susac syndrome. In TCRdb, the immunoSEQ multiplex PCR reads were re-called with MiXCR into one record per CDR3 protein. The table lists around 140,000 distinct CDR3 sequences, 95% of them singletons. Sequenced: CD4+ T cells from PBMCs. These receptors originate from a human donor with Susac syndrome. Both conserved end residues are part of each CDR3. The D gene is left open where the match is weak. A clone size is listed for some rows: how often the clone was seen (once, few, many), or a class if it is expanded.

abundance	d_gene	v_gene	j_gene	CDR3aa	CDR3nt
.	.	TRBV28	TRBJ1-1	CASSLWREGTEAFF	TGTGCCAGCAGTTTATGGAGGGAAGGCACTGAAGCTTTCTTT
.	.	TRBV30	TRBJ1-2	CAWTDRNYGYTF	TGTGCCTGGACAGATCGTAACTATGGCTACACCTTC
once	TRBD1	TRBV24-1	TRBJ2-1	CATSDSQTGDNEQFF	TGTGCCACCAGTGATTCCCAGACAGGGGACAATGAGCAGTTCTTC
few	.	TRBV7-9	TRBJ1-5	CASSPMGNSNQPQHF	TGTGCCAGCAGCCCTATGGGTAATAGCAATCAGCCCCAGCATTTT
.	TRBD1	TRBV3-1	TRBJ2-7	CASSGIGQGRNEQYF	TGTGCCAGCAGCGGAATAGGACAGGGGCGGAACGAGCAGTACTTC
.	.	TRBV21-1	TRBJ2-3	CASSKGGGGADTQYF	TGTGCCAGCAGCAAGGGGGGGGGAGGCGCAGATACGCAGTATTTT
.	TRBD1	TRBV12-3/TRBV12-4	TRBJ2-6	CASSLVGQGASGANVLTF	TGTGCCAGCAGTTTAGTGGGACAGGGGGCTTCTGGGGCCAACGTCCTGACTTTC
.	.	TRBV3-1	TRBJ1-1	CASSRGPEAFF	TGTGCCAGCAGCCGGGGACCTGAAGCTTTCTTT
.	TRBD2	TRBV20-1	TRBJ2-3	CSAVTGGRGGQYF	TGCAGTGCTGTCACTGGAGGGCGCGGGGGGCAGTATTTT
.	TRBD2	TRBV7-2	TRBJ2-7	CASSSTSGIHEQYF	TGTGCCAGCAGCTCGACTAGCGGGATACACGAGCAGTACTTC